The 16 T cell receptor beta chains listed next were all sequenced from one sample in a study of T cell changes during pregnancy in multiple sclerosis. This table comes from immunoSEQ multiplex PCR, and its TCRdb copy is limited to in-frame clones, with some not included. This table has tens of thousands of clones, approximately 92% appearing once. The specimen was peripheral blood, collected in the second trimester of pregnancy. These receptors were obtained from a female donor with multiple sclerosis, enrolled in a pregnancy study.

The gene calls are TRBV27 and TRBJ1-1, with no clear D. The V and J ends lost 2 bases and 0 bases respectively, with 7 bases between them. Germline-derived CDR1 and CDR2 are MNHEY and SMNVEV (reference sequence). The CDR3 length is 14 residues. CDR3: CASSLAALNTEAFF. The CDR3 coding sequence is TGTGCCAGCAGTTTAGCGGCGTTGAACACTGAAGCTTTCTTT.

V usage is TRBV7-2 and J usage is TRBJ1-1; TRBD1 is a possible D gene (6 bases). V dropped 2 bases and J dropped 3 bases, with 7 bases sitting between them. This CDR3 is built from 13 residues. Germline V gene data show CDR1 as SGHTA and CDR2 as FQGNSA. The CDR3 DNA reads as TGTGCCAGCAGCTTAAAGGGGGACACTGAAGCTTTCTTT. Amino acids: CASSLKGDTEAFF.

This sequence joins TRBV11-2 and TRBJ2-2; maybe TRBD2 (6 bases). This CDR3 has 16 residues. V lost 1 base and J lost 5, with 14 bases in between. CDR1 and CDR2 (germline): SGHAT, FQNNGV. CDR3: CASSLGVAGYTGELFF. The CDR3 DNA reads TGTGCCAGCAGCTTAGGCGTCGCGGGATATACCGGGGAGCTGTTTTTT.

The V gene is TRBV6-1, the J gene TRBJ2-1, with 10 positions matching TRBD2. There are 15 residues in the CDR3. Germline V gene data show CDR1 as MNHNS and CDR2 as SASEGT. V lost 0 bases to trimming and J lost 6 bases; unmatched junction nucleotides: 2. CDR3 in amino acids: CASSEAAGGPNEQFF. In DNA form, the CDR3 reads TGTGCCAGCAGTGAAGCAGCGGGGGGGCCCAATGAGCAGTTCTTC.

The chain couples TRBV9 to TRBJ2-7; D unresolved. Germline CDR1 SGDLS, CDR2 YYNGEE. V lost 0 bases and J 2 bases, leaving 9 bases between the germline ends. This CDR3 spans 14 amino acids. The CDR3 DNA sequence: TGTGCCAGCAGCGTAGGGGCCGGTGCCTACGAGCAGTACTTC. Translating gives CASSVGAGAYEQYF.

Details on this clone: Relative to the germline gene, one junction end is altered; a read error may explain this. V is TRBV9 and J is TRBJ2-3; 7 nucleotides match TRBD2. This CDR3 is built from 14 residues. CDR1 and CDR2 from the germline V gene are SGDLS and YYNGEE. The CDR3 spells CASSVGGSTDTQYF. The CDR3 coding sequence is TGTGCCAGCAGCGTTGGCGGGAGCACTGATACGCAGTATTTT.

CDR3 region: CASSLRRQFEAFF. As DNA, the CDR3 is TGTGCCAGCAGCTTACGCCGACAGTTTGAAGCTTTCTTT. V usage is TRBV13 and J usage is TRBJ1-1, with D tentatively TRBD1 (5 bases). The CDR3 is 13 residues long. V shed 2 bases and J shed 7 bases, with 11 bases lying between them. Germline lookup yields CDR1 PRHDT and CDR2 FYEKMQ (reference sequence).

The gene calls are TRBV6-5 and TRBJ1-2, with no clear D. Germline V gives CDR1 MNHEY, CDR2 SVGAGI. Between the trimmed V and J ends, which lost 2 bases and 8 bases, there was a span of 12 bases. There are 13 residues in the CDR3. The CDR3 sequence is CASSYNVLEGYTF. In nucleotides, the CDR3 is TGTGCCAGCAGTTACAATGTCTTAGAGGGCTACACCTTC.

This chain links TRBV19 with TRBJ2-2; perhaps TRBD2 as D (5 bases). CDR3 size: 15 residues. Trimming removed 2 bases from V and 5 bases from J, with 12 bases in between. Per the germline V gene, CDR1 is LNHDA and CDR2 is SQIVND (reference sequence). CDR3 nucleotide sequence: TGTGCCAGTAGTATATCTACCCCGGGAACCGGGGAGCTGTTTTTT. Translated, it gives CASSISTPGTGELFF.

This CDR3 is CAWTNRGPSGNTIYF. CDR3 nucleotides: TGTGCCTGGACTAACAGGGGGCCCTCTGGAAACACCATATATTTT. V usage is TRBV30 and J usage is TRBJ1-3; 9 nucleotides align to TRBD1. This CDR3 region has 15 residues. V was clipped by 4 bases and J by 0 bases; unmatched bases: 4. Germline lookup yields CDR1 GTSNPN and CDR2 SVGIG (reference sequence).

The rearrangement joins TRBV5-6 to TRBJ1-3; TRBD1 agrees at 9 bases. The CDR3 consists of 15 residues. With V trimmed by 3 bases and J by 4 bases, 5 bases remained unmatched. CDR1 and CDR2 from the germline V gene are SGHDT and YYEEEE. The CDR3 nucleotides read TGTGCCAGCAGCTGGGGGACAGGGCGAGGAAACACCATATATTTT. This encodes CASSWGTGRGNTIYF.

The chain couples TRBV19 to TRBJ1-6; tentatively, D is TRBD1 (6 bases). This CDR3 has 15 amino acids. Germline CDR1 is LNHDA and CDR2 is SQIVND (reference sequence). Deletions cut 5 bases from V and 4 bases from J, with 12 bases between. The CDR3 nucleotides are TGTGCCAGTAGTCCAAGGACAGCATATAATTCACCCCTCCACTTT. It is translated as CASSPRTAYNSPLHF.

The V gene is TRBV6-5, the J gene TRBJ2-2; tentatively, D is TRBD1 (5 bases). V was trimmed by 10 bases and J by 4 bases, leaving 16 bases between them. This CDR3 comprises 14 residues. The V gene's germline CDR1 is MNHEY and CDR2 SVGAGI. The CDR3 bases are TGTGCCACCAAACCTCAGGGCGGCACCGGGGAGCTGTTTTTT. Its translation is CATKPQGGTGELFF.

The gene calls are TRBV6-1 and TRBJ1-5; 7 nucleotides align to TRBD1. The CDR3 extends over 16 amino acids. Germline lookup yields CDR1 MNHNS and CDR2 SASEGT. V gave up 2 bases and J gave up 4 bases; unmatched junction bases: 8. The CDR3 DNA reads as TGTGCCAGCAGTGAAAGATGGACAGGAGGGAATCAGCCCCAGCATTTT. Protein: CASSERWTGGNQPQHF.

This chain joins TRBV19 and TRBJ1-6, with 8 bases that match TRBD1. Germline loops: CDR1 LNHDA, CDR2 SQIVND (reference sequence). The CDR3 spans 14 residues. Trimming removed 6 bases from V and 9 bases from J; junction bases left unmatched: 7. The CDR3 spells CASRPGQDVSPLHF. Written as DNA, the CDR3 is TGTGCCAGTAGGCCGGGACAGGACGTTTCACCCCTCCACTTT.

The chain recombines TRBV7-9 with TRBJ1-6; TRBD1 might be the D (6 bases). V was cut by 3 bases and J by 7 bases, with 13 bases left in between. Germline V gene sequence: CDR1 SEHNR, CDR2 FQNEAQ (reference sequence). The CDR3 length is 15 residues. DNA for the CDR3: TGTGCCAGCAGCTTTACAGGGTTCGTGAATTCACCCCTCCACTTT. Translated: CASSFTGFVNSPLHF.